This T cell receptor (beta chain) was found in a study of CD8 T cells in Susac syndrome. Overall study findings and caveats: As the study acknowledged, the number of individuals who were part of its TCR sequencing and HLA analysis was relatively small.

As to this clonotype: Antigen: not known.

The V gene lost 3 bases and the J gene lost 1 base, with 9 bases spanning the gap. This CDR3 contains 13 residues. Germline CDR1 is DFQATT and CDR2 is SNEGSKA (reference sequence). Reverse transcription of about 0.45 to 1 ug RNA used random hexamers. Amplification of TCR beta CDR3 spanned 54 Vbeta and 13 Jbeta via immunoSEQ multiplex PCR. Each CDR3 protein is one row after TCRdb ran MiXCR on the immunoSEQ multiplex PCR reads. The repertoire includes 210,000 or so distinct CDR3 sequences, approximately 94% of them detected once, and approximately 0.15% sits in the top ten. The V gene is TRBV20-1, the J gene TRBJ1-1; no clear D. The sequence came from a human donor with Susac syndrome. The material sequenced was CD4+ T cells from PBMCs. The CDR3 sequence is CSASGRSNTEAFF. The CDR3 DNA follows: TGCAGTGCTAGTGGGAGGTCGAACACTGAAGCTTTCTTT.